This T cell receptor (beta chain) is from a study of blood T cell repertoires in COVID-19. The length of the CDR3 is 19 residues. V shed 7 bases, J shed 2 bases, and the junction held 15 bases outside the gene matches. The germline V gene encodes CDR1 SGHTA and CDR2 FQGNSA. As handled by the study authors: Reference gene primer amplification in the assay estimated nucleated cell counts. Profiled with immunoSEQ multiplex PCR; TCRdb holds only in-frame clones, not every one. That table is the source of V, J and clone size, and D and trimming were worked out from the DNA. The sample holds 190,000 or so clones; about nine tenths are singletons and the top ten take 2% to 2.5%. Cohort 3 donors were reported recovered after two negative PCRs, clearance, or symptom resolution.

The chain recombines TRBV7-2 with TRBJ2-1, with 12 bases that match TRBD2. Sample: PBMCs or T cells enriched from blood (not recorded which). The TCR comes from a woman under 40 who had recovered from COVID-19. The CDR3 protein is CASTPFSSGRADTYNEQFF. CDR3 sequence (DNA): TGTGCCAGCACCCCATTCTCTAGCGGGAGGGCTGACACCTACAATGAGCAGTTCTTC.